The present T cell receptor (beta chain) was sequenced within a study of Tregs in tolerant kidney transplant recipients. Overall study results and limits: Few patients were studied, so findings need validation in larger groups.

The J segment lost 1 base and the V segment lost 0 bases, leaving 2 bases of the junction unmatched. There are 18 residues in the CDR3. Germline loops: CDR1 KGHSH, CDR2 LQKENI. Only in-frame clones appear in the TCRdb table, and some are missing; sequencing was by immunoSEQ multiplex PCR. The data contain 35,000 to 55,000 clones, roughly nine tenths of them singletons. A note on this clone: Antigen unknown.

Unstimulated regulatory T cells (CD4+CD25+CD127-), CD4+CD25- non-regulatory cells, CD4 and CD8 cells were FACS-sorted from thawed PBMCs. This chain links TRBV18 with TRBJ2-1; 14 positions match TRBD2. Sample: Tregs from blood. The TCR originated in a human donor in good health. This chain's CDR3 is CASSPPGTSGSSYNEQFF. The CDR3, as DNA: TGTGCCAGCTCACCACCGGGGACTAGCGGGAGTTCCTACAATGAGCAGTTCTTC.